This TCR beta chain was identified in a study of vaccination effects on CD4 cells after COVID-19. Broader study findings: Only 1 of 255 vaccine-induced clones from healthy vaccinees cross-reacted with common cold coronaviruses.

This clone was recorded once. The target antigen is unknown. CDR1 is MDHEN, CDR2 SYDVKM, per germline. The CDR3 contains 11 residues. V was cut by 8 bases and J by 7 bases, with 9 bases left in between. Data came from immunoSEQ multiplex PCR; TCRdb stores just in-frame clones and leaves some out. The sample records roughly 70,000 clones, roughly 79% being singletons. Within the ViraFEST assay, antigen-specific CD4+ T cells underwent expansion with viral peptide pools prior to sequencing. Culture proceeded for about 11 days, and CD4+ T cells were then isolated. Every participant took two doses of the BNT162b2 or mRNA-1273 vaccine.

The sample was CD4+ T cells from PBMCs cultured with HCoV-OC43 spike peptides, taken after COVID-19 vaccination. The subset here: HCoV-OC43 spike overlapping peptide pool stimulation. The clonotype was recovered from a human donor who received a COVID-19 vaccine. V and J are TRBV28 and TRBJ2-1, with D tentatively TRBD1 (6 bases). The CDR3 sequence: CASRGQNEQFF. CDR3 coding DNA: TGTGCCAGCCGGGGACAAAATGAGCAGTTCTTC.